What follows describes a single T cell receptor (beta chain). The data originate from a study of OX40 agonist ivuxolimab in advanced cancers. This CDR3 contains 17 residues. V lost 0 bases and J lost 6; bases outside the gene matches: 10. Germline loops: CDR1 SGHTA, CDR2 FQGNSA. Data came from immunoSEQ multiplex PCR; TCRdb stores just in-frame clones and leaves some out. The sample has fewer than 95,000 clones, about nine tenths seen once. V gene TRBV7-2 combines with J gene TRBJ2-7; TRBD2 matches 11 bases. This specimen was CD4+ or CD8+ T cells sorted from blood, taken in a trial of the OX40 agonist ivuxolimab. The clonotype was recovered from an adult with an advanced solid tumor such as melanoma, head and neck, liver or kidney cancer. As DNA, the CDR3 is TGTGCCAGCAGCTTAGCCTGGGTAGCGGGGGGGCCTCGCGAGCAGTACTTC. It specifies CASSLAWVAGGPREQYF.